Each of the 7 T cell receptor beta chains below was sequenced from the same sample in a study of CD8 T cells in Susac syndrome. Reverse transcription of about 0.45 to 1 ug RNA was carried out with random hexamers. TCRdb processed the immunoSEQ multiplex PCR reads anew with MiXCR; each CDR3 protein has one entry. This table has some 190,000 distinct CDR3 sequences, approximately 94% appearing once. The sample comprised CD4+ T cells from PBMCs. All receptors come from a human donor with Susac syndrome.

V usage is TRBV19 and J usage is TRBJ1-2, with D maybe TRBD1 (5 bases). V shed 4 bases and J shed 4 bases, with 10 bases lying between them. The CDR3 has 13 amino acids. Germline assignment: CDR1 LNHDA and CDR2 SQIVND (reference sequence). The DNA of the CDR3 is TGTGCCAGTAGTACCTCCGGGACCTATGGCTACACCTTC. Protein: CASSTSGTYGYTF.

Written as DNA, the CDR3 is TGTGCCAGCAGCCAAGACGGCGGGGCAAGCAATCAGCCCCAGCATTTT. Translating gives CASSQDGGASNQPQHF. The chain has TRBV4-2 and TRBJ1-5, with D possibly being TRBD1 (5 bases). Germline CDR1 reads LGHNA; CDR2 reads YNFKEQ. V lost 0 bases and J lost 1, with 10 bases in between. CDR3 length: 16 residues.

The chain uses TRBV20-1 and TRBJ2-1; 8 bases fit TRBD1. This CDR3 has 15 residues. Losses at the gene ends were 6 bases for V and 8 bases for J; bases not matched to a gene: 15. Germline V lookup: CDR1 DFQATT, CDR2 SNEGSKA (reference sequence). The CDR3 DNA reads TGCAGTGCCATATCCGCAGGGGGCGTAGGGCATGAGCAGTTCTTC. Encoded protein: CSAISAGGVGHEQFF.

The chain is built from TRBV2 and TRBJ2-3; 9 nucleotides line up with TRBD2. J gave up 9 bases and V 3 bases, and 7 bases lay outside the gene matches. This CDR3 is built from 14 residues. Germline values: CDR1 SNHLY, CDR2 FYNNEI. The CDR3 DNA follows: TGTGCCAGCAGTGAGCGGACTAGCGTGGGGACGCAGTATTTT. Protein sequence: CASSERTSVGTQYF.

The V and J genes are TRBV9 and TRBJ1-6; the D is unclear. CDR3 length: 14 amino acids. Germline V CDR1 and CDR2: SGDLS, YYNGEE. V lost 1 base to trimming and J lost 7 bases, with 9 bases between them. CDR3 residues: CASSVPDPNSPLHF. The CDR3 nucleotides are TGTGCCAGCAGCGTACCCGATCCGAATTCACCCCTCCACTTT.

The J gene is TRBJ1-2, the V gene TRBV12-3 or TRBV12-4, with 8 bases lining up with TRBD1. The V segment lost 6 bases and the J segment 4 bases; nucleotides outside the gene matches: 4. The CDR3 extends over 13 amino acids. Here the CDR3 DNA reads TGTGCCAGCAGACATACAGGGGGCTATGGCTACACCTTC. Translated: CASRHTGGYGYTF.

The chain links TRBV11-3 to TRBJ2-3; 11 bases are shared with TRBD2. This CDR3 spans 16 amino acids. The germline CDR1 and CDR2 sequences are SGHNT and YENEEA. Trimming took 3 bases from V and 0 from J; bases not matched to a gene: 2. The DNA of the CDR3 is TGTGCCAGCAGCTTGGGACTAGCGGTTAGCACAGATACGCAGTATTTT. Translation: CASSLGLAVSTDTQYF.